Listed below are T cell receptor beta chains from one sample, sequenced in a study of blood T cell repertoires in COVID-19. TCRdb's table, derived via immunoSEQ multiplex PCR, lists solely in-frame clones and lacks some. Of approximately 67,000 clones in the sample, around 88% were seen once. What was sequenced was peripheral blood. The receptors originated from a woman of 80 years or more with acute or convalescent COVID-19. Each CDR3 is given without its conserved first and last residue.

v_gene: TRBV6-2/TRBV6-3; CDR3aa: ASSYGQVSDTIY
v_gene: TRBV11-2; CDR3aa: ASSLAGQSYEQY
v_gene: TRBV3-1/TRBV3-2; CDR3aa: ASSQGQSVGPQH
v_gene: TRBV28; CDR3aa: ASSQGAVTYGYT
v_gene: TRBV7-2; CDR3aa: ASRNEGLVFEQY
v_gene: TRBV2; CDR3aa: ASTMGDRLQPQH
v_gene: TRBV7-9; CDR3aa: ASSRHGAGYT
v_gene: TRBV19; CDR3aa: ASSVGLAGFFGSTDTQY
v_gene: TRBV28; CDR3aa: ASSLLGLSFNEQF
v_gene: TRBV28; CDR3aa: ASSSMADTQY
v_gene: TRBV19; CDR3aa: ASSTEGGNQPQH
v_gene: TRBV19; CDR3aa: ASTNGQGRYPLH
v_gene: TRBV7-8; CDR3aa: ASSSTGGPEQF
v_gene: TRBV19; CDR3aa: ASSLLDTQY
v_gene: TRBV27; CDR3aa: ASSRPGFGYT
v_gene: TRBV29-1; CDR3aa: SVDSFGGVEQF
v_gene: TRBV19; CDR3aa: ASRDGGAGTDTQY
v_gene: TRBV5-1; CDR3aa: ASSLRETSGFSYEQY
v_gene: TRBV19; CDR3aa: ASSILLAGRTGELF
v_gene: TRBV19; CDR3aa: ASNWASGELF
v_gene: TRBV2; CDR3aa: ASSPPRREGYT
v_gene: TRBV6-5; CDR3aa: ASSPRWTGGSEQY
v_gene: TRBV25-1; CDR3aa: ASSAAGLSYEQY
v_gene: TRBV19; CDR3aa: ASSNLQGATNEKLF
v_gene: TRBV9; CDR3aa: ASSVAPRLAGSTDTQY
v_gene: TRBV7-2; CDR3aa: ASSSSGLSSYEQY
v_gene: TRBV28; CDR3aa: ASRSAVGGSPYSNQPQH
v_gene: TRBV5-4; CDR3aa: ASRRTGGDHEQY
v_gene: TRBV4-1; CDR3aa: ASSQGDRYSPLH
v_gene: TRBV5-4; CDR3aa: ASSLGGTANEKLF
v_gene: TRBV2; CDR3aa: ASSRQVLGDEQY
v_gene: TRBV4-3; CDR3aa: ASSQGRNTEAF
v_gene: TRBV11-3; CDR3aa: ASSLRYGGDSNQPQH
v_gene: TRBV28; CDR3aa: ASTGQGMGNQPQH
v_gene: TRBV30; CDR3aa: AWTGHLTEAF
v_gene: TRBV19; CDR3aa: ASSKVRTEAF
v_gene: TRBV7-2; CDR3aa: ASSSGQGGWLDQPQH
v_gene: TRBV4-2; CDR3aa: ASSQLGTTTEAF
v_gene: TRBV7-2; CDR3aa: ASSLANRVGGTQY
v_gene: TRBV6-6; CDR3aa: ASSSTNRVGQPQH
v_gene: TRBV6-5; CDR3aa: ASSSSMTGRTEAF
v_gene: TRBV4-1; CDR3aa: ASSQPDRGMDTQY
v_gene: TRBV19; CDR3aa: ASRTQSVSNQPQH
v_gene: TRBV7-2; CDR3aa: ASSLQSADTQY
v_gene: TRBV7-3; CDR3aa: ASSLAGAGEQY
v_gene: TRBV3-1/TRBV3-2; CDR3aa: ASSLKTTGSQH
v_gene: TRBV11-2; CDR3aa: ASSPDRGSETQY
v_gene: TRBV28; CDR3aa: ASSPGTGLGSLDSPLH
v_gene: TRBV6-5; CDR3aa: ASRWTGRTGELF
v_gene: TRBV24-1; CDR3aa: ATSGFGRNQPQH